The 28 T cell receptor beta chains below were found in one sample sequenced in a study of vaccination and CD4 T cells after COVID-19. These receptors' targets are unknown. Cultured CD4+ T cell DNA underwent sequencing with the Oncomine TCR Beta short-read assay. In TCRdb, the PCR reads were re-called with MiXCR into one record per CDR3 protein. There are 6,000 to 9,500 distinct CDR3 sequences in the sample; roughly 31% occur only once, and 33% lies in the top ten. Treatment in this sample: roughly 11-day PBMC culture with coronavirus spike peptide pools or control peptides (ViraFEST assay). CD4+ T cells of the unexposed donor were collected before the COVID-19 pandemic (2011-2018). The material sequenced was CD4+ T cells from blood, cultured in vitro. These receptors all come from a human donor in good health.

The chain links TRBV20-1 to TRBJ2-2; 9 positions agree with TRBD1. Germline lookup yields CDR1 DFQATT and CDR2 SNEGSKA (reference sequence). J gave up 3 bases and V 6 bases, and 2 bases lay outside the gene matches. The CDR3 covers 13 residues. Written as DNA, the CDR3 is TGCAGTGCAACAGGGGGCTACACCGGGGAGCTGTTTTTT. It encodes CSATGGYTGELFF.

This CDR3 is CASSLGTRGTETQYF. The DNA for the CDR3 is TGCGCCAGCAGCTTGGGGACAAGGGGAACAGAGACCCAGTACTTC. This chain connects TRBV5-1 to TRBJ2-5; the D gene is possibly TRBD1 (5 bases). Trimming stripped 0 bases from V and 4 bases from J, with 13 bases between. The CDR3 is 15 residues long. CDR1 is SGHRS, CDR2 YFSETQ, per germline.

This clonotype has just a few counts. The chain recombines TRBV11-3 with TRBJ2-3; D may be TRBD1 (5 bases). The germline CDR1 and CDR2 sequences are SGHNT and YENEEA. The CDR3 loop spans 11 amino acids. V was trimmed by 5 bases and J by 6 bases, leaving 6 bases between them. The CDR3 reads CASSGADTQYF. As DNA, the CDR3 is TGTGCCAGCAGCGGGGCGGATACGCAGTATTTT.

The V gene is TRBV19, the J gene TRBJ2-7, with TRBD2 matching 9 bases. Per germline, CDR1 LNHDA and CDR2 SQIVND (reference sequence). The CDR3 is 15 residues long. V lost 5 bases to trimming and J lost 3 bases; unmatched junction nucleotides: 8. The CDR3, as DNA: TGTGCCAGTAGTCCGCTAGCGGGGAACAACTACGAGCAGTACTTC. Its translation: CASSPLAGNNYEQYF.

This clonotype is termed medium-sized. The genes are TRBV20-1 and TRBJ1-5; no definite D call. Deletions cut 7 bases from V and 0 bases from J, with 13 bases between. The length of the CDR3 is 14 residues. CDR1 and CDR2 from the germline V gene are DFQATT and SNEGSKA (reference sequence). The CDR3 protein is CSGKAGNSNQPQHF. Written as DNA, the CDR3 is TGCAGTGGGAAAGCGGGGAATAGCAATCAGCCCCAGCATTTT.

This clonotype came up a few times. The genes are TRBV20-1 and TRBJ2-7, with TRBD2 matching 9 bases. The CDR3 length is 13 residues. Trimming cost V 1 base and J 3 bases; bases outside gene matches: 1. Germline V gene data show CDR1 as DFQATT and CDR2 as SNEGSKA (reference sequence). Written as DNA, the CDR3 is TGCAGTGCTAGAGTACTAGCGGGCTACGAGCAGTACTTC. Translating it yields CSARVLAGYEQYF.

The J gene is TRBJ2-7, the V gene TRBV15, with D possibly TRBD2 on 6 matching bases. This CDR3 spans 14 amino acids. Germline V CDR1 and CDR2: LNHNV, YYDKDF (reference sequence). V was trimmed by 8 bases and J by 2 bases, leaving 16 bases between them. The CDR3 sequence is CATSGQGGPYEQYF. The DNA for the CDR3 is TGTGCCACCTCGGGTCAGGGAGGTCCCTACGAGCAGTACTTC.

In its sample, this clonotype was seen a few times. The CDR3 is CASFTGEQETQYF. The CDR3 DNA sequence: TGCGCCAGTTTCACAGGGGAGCAAGAGACCCAGTACTTC. This chain links TRBV5-1 with TRBJ2-5; 7 nucleotides agree with TRBD1. Germline-derived CDR1 and CDR2 are SGHRS and YFSETQ. After removal of 8 bases from V and 2 bases from J, the junction contained 6 bases not matched to a gene. This CDR3 spans 13 amino acids. Full variable domain (rest looked up from reference TRBV5-1 and TRBJ2-5): KAGVTQTPRYLIKTRGQQVTLSCSPISGHRSVSWYQQTPGQGLQFLFEYFSETQRNKGNFPGRFSGRQFSNSRSEMNVSTLELGDSALYLCASFTGEQETQYFGPGTRLLVL.

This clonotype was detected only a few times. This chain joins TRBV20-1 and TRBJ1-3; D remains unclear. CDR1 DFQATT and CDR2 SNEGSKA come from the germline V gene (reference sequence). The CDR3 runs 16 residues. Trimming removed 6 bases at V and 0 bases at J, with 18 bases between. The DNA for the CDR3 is TGCAGTGCCCAGACGGGCACCGGGAACTCTGGAAACACCATATATTTT. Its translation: CSAQTGTGNSGNTIYF.

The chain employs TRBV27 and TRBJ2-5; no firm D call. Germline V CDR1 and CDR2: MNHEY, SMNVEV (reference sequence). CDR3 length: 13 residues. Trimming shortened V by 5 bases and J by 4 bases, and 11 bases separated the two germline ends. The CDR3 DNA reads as TGTGCCAGCAGTCTAACTGCAGGAGAGACCCAGTACTTC. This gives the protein CASSLTAGETQYF.

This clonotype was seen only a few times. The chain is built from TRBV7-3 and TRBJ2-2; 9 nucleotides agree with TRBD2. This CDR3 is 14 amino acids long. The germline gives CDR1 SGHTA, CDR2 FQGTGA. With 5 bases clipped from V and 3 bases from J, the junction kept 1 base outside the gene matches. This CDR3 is CASSRGGDTGELFF. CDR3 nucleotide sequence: TGTGCCAGCAGCCGCGGGGGGGACACCGGGGAGCTGTTTTTT.

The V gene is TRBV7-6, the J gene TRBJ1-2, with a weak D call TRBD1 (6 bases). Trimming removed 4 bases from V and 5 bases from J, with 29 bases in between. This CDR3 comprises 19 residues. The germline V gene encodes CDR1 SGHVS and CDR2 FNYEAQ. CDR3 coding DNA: TGTGCCAGCAGCTCGCAAACAGGGCCCAACACGGGCGCGGGGTATGGCTACACCTTC. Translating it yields CASSSQTGPNTGAGYGYTF.

CDR3 bases: TGTGCCAGTAGAAATACAGGCTCCCAACACTATGGCTACACCTTC. As protein: CASRNTGSQHYGYTF. V is TRBV19 and J is TRBJ1-2, with a weak D call TRBD1 (5 bases). The CDR3 runs to 15 residues. Germline V lookup: CDR1 LNHDA, CDR2 SQIVND (reference sequence). Trimming left V 6 bases short and J 3 bases short, with 17 bases between.

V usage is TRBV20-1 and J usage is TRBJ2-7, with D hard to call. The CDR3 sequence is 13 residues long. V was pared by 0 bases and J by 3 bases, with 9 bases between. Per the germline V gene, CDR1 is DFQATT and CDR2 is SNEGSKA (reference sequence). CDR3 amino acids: CSARETQNYEQYF. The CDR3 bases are TGCAGTGCTAGAGAAACTCAGAACTACGAGCAGTACTTC.

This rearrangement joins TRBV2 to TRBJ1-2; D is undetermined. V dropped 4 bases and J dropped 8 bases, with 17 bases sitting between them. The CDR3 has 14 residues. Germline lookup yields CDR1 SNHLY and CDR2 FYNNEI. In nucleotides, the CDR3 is TGTGCCAGCAGTGGTGAGAGCCCCAATGGGGGCTACACCTTC. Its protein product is CASSGESPNGGYTF.

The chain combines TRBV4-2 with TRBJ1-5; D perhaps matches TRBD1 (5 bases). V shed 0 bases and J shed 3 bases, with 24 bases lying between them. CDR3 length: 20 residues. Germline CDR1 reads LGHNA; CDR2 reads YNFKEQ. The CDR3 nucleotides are TGTGCCAGCAGCCAAGATTACTCGATCGACAGCGTGATAGACAATCAGCCCCAGCATTTT. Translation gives CASSQDYSIDSVIDNQPQHF.

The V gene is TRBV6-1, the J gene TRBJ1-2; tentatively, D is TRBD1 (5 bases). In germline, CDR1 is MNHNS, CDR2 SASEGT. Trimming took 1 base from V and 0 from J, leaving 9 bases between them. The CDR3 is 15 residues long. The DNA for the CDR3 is TGTGCCAGCAGTGAAGAGGCAGGGCCTAACTATGGCTACACCTTC. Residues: CASSEEAGPNYGYTF.

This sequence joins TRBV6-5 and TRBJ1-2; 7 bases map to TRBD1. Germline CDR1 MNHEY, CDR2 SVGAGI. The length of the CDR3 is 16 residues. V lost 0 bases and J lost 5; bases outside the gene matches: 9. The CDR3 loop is CASSYSQMTGWYGYTF. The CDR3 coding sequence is TGTGCCAGCAGTTACTCACAAATGACAGGGTGGTATGGCTACACCTTC.

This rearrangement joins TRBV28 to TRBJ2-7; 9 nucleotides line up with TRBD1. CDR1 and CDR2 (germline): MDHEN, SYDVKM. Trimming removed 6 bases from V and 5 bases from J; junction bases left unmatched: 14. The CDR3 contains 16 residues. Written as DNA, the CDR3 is TGTGCCAGCAGCTGGCAACCGGGACAGGGCTTCCACGAGCAGTACTTC. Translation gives CASSWQPGQGFHEQYF.

This chain's CDR3 is CASSMGVSIVQYF. CDR3 DNA sequence: TGTGCCAGTAGTATGGGGGTATCGATCGTTCAGTACTTC. The chain uses TRBV19 and TRBJ2-4; D may match TRBD1 or TRBD2 (5 bases each). Deletions cut 3 bases from V and 11 bases from J, with 14 bases between. The germline V gene encodes CDR1 LNHDA and CDR2 SQIVND (reference sequence). This CDR3 has 13 amino acids.

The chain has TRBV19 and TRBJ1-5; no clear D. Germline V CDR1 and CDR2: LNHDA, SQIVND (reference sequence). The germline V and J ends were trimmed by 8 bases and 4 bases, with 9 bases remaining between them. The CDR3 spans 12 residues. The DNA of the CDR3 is TGTGCCAGTGGACCAGCGAATCAGCCCCAGCATTTT. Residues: CASGPANQPQHF.

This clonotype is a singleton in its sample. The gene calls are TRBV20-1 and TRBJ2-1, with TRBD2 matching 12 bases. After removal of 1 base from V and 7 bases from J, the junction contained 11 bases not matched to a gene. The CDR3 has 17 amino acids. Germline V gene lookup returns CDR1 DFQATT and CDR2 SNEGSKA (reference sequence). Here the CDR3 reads CSARAAGLAGGPNEQFF. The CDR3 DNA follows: TGCAGTGCTAGAGCCGCCGGTCTAGCGGGGGGGCCGAATGAGCAGTTCTTC.

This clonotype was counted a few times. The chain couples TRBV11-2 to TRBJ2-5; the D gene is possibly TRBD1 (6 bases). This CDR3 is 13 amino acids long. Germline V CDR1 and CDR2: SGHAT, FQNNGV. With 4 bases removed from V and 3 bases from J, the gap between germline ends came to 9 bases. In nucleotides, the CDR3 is TGTGCCAGCAGCTCCCGGACAGAAGAGACCCAGTACTTC. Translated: CASSSRTEETQYF.

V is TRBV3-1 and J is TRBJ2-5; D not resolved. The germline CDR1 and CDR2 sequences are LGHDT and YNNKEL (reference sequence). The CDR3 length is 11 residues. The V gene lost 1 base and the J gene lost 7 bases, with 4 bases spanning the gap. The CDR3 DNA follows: TGTGCCAGCAGCCAAGGGCGGACCCAGTACTTC. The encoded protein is CASSQGRTQYF.

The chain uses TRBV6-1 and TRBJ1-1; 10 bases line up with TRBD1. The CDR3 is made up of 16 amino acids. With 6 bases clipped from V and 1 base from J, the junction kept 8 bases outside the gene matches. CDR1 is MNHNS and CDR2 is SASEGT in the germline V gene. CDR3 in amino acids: CASRRRQGAPNTEAFF. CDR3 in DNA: TGTGCCAGCAGACGTAGACAGGGGGCTCCGAACACTGAAGCTTTCTTT.

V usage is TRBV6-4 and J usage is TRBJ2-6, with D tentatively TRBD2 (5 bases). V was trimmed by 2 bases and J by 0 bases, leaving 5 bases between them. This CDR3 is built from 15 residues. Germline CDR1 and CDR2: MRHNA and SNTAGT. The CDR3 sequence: CASSDTSSGANVLTF. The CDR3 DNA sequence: TGTGCCAGCAGTGACACTAGCTCTGGGGCCAACGTCCTGACTTTC.

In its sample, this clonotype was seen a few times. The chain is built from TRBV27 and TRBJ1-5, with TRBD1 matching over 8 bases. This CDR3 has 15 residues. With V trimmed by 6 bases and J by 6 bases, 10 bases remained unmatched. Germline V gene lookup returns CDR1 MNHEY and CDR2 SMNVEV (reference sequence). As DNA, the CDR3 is TGTGCCAGCAGAAGGATGGGGACAGGCGGTCAGCCCCAGCATTTT. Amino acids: CASRRMGTGGQPQHF.

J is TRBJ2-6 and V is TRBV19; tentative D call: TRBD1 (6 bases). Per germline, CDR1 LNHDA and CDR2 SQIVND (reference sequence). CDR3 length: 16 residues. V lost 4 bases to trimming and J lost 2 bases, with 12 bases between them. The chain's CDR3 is CASSKGVETGANVLTF. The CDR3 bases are TGTGCCAGTAGTAAGGGGGTAGAAACTGGGGCCAACGTCCTGACTTTC.